This T cell receptor (beta chain) was profiled in a study of neurological immune-mediated disorders. Points from the study as a whole: TCR-beta repertoires seemed private in all groups, with no expanded CDR3 amino acid sequences shared.

Each CDR3 protein gets one entry after TCRdb re-called the 5' RACE reads with MiXCR. The sample contains some 48,000 distinct CDR3 sequences, 10% of which appear only once. This clonotype showed up many times. Its antigen is unknown. The sequencing input was PBMCs. This receptor was taken from a woman between 40 and 50 years old with HTLV-1-associated myelopathy (HAM/TSP).

The CDR3 is CSVDLLDRQGHNEQFF. In DNA form, the CDR3 reads TGCAGCGTTGACCTCTTAGATCGACAGGGGCACAATGAGCAGTTCTTC. V gene TRBV29-1 combines with J gene TRBJ2-1; 8 bases agree with TRBD1. Trimming cost V 3 bases and J 5 bases; bases outside gene matches: 12. CDR1 and CDR2 from the germline V gene are SQVTM and ANQGSEA. CDR3 length: 16 amino acids.